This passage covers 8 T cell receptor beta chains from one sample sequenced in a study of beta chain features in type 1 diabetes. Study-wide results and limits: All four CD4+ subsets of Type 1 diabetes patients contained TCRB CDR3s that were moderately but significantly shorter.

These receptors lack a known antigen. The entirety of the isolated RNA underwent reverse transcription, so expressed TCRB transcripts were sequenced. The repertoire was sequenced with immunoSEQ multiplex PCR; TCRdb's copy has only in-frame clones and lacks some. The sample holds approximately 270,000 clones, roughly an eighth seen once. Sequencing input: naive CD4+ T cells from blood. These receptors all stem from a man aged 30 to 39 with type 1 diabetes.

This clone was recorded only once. DNA for the CDR3: TGTGCCAGCAGCGCCAGACAGGGAATGGGCTCAGATACGCAGTATTTT. Translating gives CASSARQGMGSDTQYF. This chain connects TRBV7-8 to TRBJ2-3; 7 bases are a match to TRBD1. CDR1 is SGHVS, CDR2 FQNEAQ, per germline. The V segment lost 5 bases and the J segment 4 bases; nucleotides outside the gene matches: 12. CDR3 length: 16 residues.

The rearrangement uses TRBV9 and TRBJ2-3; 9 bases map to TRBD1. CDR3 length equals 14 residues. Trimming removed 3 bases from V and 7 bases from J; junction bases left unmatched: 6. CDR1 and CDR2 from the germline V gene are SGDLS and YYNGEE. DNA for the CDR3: TGTGCCAGCAGCGCAGGACAGGGGTTAAATACGCAGTATTTT. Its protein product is CASSAGQGLNTQYF.

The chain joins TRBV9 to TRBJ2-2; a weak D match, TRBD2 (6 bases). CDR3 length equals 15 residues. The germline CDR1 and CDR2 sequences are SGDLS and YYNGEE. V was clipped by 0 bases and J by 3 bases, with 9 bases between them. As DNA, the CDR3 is TGTGCCAGCAGCGTAGCGGGAGACCACACCGGGGAGCTGTTTTTT. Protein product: CASSVAGDHTGELFF.

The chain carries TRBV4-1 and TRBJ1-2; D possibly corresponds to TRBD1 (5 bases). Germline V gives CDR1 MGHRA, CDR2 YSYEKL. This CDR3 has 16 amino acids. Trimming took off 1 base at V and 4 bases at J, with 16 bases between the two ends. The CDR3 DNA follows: TGCGCCAGCAGCCAAGGGGGTAGGGGCCGTGGCTATGGCTACACCTTC. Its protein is CASSQGGRGRGYGYTF.

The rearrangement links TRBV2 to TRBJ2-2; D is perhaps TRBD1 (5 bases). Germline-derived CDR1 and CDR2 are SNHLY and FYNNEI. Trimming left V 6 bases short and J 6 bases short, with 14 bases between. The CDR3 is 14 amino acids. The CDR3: CASSNQGAPGELFF. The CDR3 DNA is TGTGCCAGCAGCAACCAGGGCGCCCCCGGGGAGCTGTTTTTT. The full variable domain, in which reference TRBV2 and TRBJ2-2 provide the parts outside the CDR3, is EPEVTQTPSHQVTQMGQEVILRCVPISNHLYFYWYRQILGQKVEFLVSFYNNEISEKSEIFDDQFSVERPDGSNFTLKIRSTKLEDSAMYFCASSNQGAPGELFFGEGSRLTVL.

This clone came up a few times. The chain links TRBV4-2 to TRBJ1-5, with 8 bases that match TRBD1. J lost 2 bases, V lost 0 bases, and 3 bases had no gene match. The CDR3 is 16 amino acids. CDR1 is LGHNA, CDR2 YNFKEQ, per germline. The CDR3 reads CASSQDETGGNQPQHF. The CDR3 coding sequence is TGTGCCAGCAGCCAAGATGAGACAGGGGGCAATCAGCCCCAGCATTTT.

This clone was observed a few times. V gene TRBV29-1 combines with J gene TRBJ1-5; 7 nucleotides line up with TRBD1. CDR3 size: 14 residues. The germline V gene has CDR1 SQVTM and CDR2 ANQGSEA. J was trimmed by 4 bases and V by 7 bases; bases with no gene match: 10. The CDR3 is CSAGDRGTNQPQHF. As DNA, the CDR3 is TGCAGCGCGGGGGACAGAGGAACAAATCAGCCCCAGCATTTT.

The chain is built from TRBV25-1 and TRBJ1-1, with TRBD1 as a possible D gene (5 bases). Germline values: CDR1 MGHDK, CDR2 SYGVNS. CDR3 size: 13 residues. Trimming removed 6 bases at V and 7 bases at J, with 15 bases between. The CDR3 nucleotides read TGTGCCAGCAGCGCAAGGGGAAGCGTTGAAGCTTTCTTT. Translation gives CASSARGSVEAFF.